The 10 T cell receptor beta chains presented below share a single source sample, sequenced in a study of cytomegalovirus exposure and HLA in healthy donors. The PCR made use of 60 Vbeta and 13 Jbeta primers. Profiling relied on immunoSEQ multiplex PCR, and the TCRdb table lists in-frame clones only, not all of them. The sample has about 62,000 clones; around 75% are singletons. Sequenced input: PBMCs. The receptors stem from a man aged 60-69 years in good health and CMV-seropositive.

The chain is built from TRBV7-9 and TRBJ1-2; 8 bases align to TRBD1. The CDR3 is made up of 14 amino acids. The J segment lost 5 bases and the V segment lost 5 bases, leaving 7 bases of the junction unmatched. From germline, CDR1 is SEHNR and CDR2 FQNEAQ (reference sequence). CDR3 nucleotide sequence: TGTGCCAGCAGCCCGGACAGGGAGAGTTATGGCTACACCTTC. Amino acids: CASSPDRESYGYTF.

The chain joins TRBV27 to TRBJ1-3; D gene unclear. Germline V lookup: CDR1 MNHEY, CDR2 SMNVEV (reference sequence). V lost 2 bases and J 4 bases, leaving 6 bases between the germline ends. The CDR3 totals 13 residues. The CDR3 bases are TGTGCCAGCAGTTTAAGAGAGGGAAACACCATATATTTT. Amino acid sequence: CASSLREGNTIYF.

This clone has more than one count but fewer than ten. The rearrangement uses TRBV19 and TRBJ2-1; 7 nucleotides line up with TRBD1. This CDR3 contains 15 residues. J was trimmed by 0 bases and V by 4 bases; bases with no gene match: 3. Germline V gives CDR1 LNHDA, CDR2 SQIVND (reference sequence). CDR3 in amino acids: CASSRQGNSYNEQFF. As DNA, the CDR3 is TGTGCCAGTAGTAGACAGGGAAACTCCTACAATGAGCAGTTCTTC.

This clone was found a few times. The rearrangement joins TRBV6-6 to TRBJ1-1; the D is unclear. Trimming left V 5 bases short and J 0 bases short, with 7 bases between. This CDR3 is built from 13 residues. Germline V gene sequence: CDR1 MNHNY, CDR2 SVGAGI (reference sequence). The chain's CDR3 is CASSPTVNTEAFF. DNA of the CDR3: TGTGCCAGCAGTCCTACAGTGAACACTGAAGCTTTCTTT.

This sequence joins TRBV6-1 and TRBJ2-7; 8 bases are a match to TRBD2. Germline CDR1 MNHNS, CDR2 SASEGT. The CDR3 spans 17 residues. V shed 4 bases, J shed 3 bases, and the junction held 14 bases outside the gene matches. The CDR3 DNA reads TGTGCCAGCAGTGTCACCGGTGTGCGGGGGGCATACTACGAGCAGTACTTC. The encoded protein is CASSVTGVRGAYYEQYF.

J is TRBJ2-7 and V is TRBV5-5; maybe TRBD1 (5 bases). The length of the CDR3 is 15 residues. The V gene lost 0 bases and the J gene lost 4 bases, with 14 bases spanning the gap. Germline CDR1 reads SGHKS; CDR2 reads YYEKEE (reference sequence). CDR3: CASSLVRGAEYEQYF. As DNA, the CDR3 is TGTGCCAGCAGCTTGGTAAGGGGCGCGGAATACGAGCAGTACTTC.

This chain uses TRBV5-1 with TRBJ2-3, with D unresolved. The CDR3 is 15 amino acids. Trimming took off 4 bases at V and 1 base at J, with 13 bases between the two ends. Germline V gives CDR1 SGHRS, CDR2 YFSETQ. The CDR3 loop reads CASSERMYGTDTQYF. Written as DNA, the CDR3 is TGCGCCAGCAGCGAGAGGATGTATGGCACAGATACGCAGTATTTT.

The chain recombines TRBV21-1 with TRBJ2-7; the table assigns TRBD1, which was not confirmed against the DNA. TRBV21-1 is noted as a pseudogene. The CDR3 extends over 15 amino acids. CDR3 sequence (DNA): TGTGCCAGCAGCAAAGAAACCAGGTACTCCTACGAGCAGTACTTC. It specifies CASSKETRYSYEQYF.

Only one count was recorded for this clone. The CDR3 nucleotides are TGTGCCAGCAGCGTGGGAGAACGCCCGATTAACTATGGCTACACCTTC. Translating gives CASSVGERPINYGYTF. This chain joins TRBV9 and TRBJ1-2; D remains ambiguous. Trimming removed 2 bases at V and 1 base at J, with 15 bases between. The germline V gene has CDR1 SGDLS and CDR2 YYNGEE. The CDR3 runs 16 residues.

In DNA, the CDR3 is TGTGCCAGTAGTCTCTACAGGGGGCGTATCGATGAGCAGTTCTTC. Its translation: CASSLYRGRIDEQFF. The chain carries TRBV19 and TRBJ2-1, with 9 nucleotides matching TRBD1. Per the germline V gene, CDR1 is LNHDA and CDR2 is SQIVND (reference sequence). V lost 5 bases, J lost 8 bases, and 10 bases stayed unmatched. The CDR3 is 15 amino acids. The full variable domain, completed using reference TRBV19 and TRBJ2-1, is DGGITQSPKYLFRKEGQNVTLSCEQNLNHDAMYWYRQDPGQGLRLIYYSQIVNDFQKGDIAEGYSVSREKKESFPLTVTSAQKNPTAFYLCASSLYRGRIDEQFFGPGTRLTVL.